This entry lists 20 T cell receptor beta chains sequenced from one sample in a study of T cell repertoires in aging, cancer and after chemotherapy. Amplification of TCR beta used genomic DNA extracted from peripheral blood. Multiplex touch-down PCR with TRB-A/B primers amplified rearranged V-D-J TRB sequences. MiXCR, applied by TCRdb to the multiplex PCR reads, yields one record per CDR3 protein. The sample has several thousand distinct CDR3 sequences; approximately 40% are singletons. Sequenced sample: blood. These receptors were collected from a human donor with a solid tumor.

As for this clonotype: Germline and junction disagree at one end, which may indicate a read error. The chain uses TRBV10-3 and TRBJ2-3; 8 bases align to TRBD1. Germline CDR1 ENHRY, CDR2 SYGVKD. The CDR3 extends over 14 amino acids. The CDR3 bases are TGTGCCAGCAGTGCATGGACAGGGTCAGATACGCAGTATTTT. It specifies CASSAWTGSDTQYF.

This clonotype was found a few times. This chain links TRBV19 with TRBJ2-1, with 14 nucleotides matching TRBD2. Germline CDR1 and CDR2: LNHDA and SQIVND (reference sequence). CDR3 length: 18 amino acids. With 5 bases clipped from V and 7 bases from J, the junction kept 13 bases outside the gene matches. The CDR3 region has the DNA TGTGCCAGTAGTTCCATAAGGGGGACTAGCGGGAGTAGGAATGAGCAGTTCTTC. Protein sequence: CASSSIRGTSGSRNEQFF.

This clonotype was recorded a few times. V gene TRBV19 combines with J gene TRBJ1-5; no definite D call. V gave up 2 bases and J gave up 7 bases, with 9 bases separating them. The germline gives CDR1 LNHDA, CDR2 SQIVND (reference sequence). The CDR3 runs 13 residues. As DNA, the CDR3 is TGTGCCAGTAGTATACCCAGGCACCAGCCCCAGCATTTT. Protein sequence: CASSIPRHQPQHF.

This clonotype was seen once. The chain employs TRBV7-9 and TRBJ1-1; D call uncertain. CDR1 is SEHNR, CDR2 FQNEAQ, per germline (reference sequence). Trimming pared 5 bases from V and 2 bases from J, leaving 6 bases between. The CDR3 runs 12 residues. The CDR3 DNA reads TGTGCCAGCAGCCCTTCTAACACTGAAGCTTTCTTT. Residues: CASSPSNTEAFF.

This clonotype has only a few counts. This chain links TRBV10-3 with TRBJ2-3, with D perhaps given as TRBD1 or TRBD2 (7 bases each). The V end lost 4 bases, the J end lost 4 bases, and 15 bases lay between the germline ends. This CDR3 is 15 amino acids long. In germline, CDR1 is ENHRY, CDR2 SYGVKD. The CDR3 loop reads CAISGDREGADTQYF. DNA for the CDR3: TGTGCCATCAGTGGTGACAGGGAGGGGGCAGATACGCAGTATTTT.

The chain employs TRBV6-6 and TRBJ2-7, with 8 positions matching TRBD2. Germline V gene lookup returns CDR1 MNHNY and CDR2 SVGAGI (reference sequence). J was trimmed by 4 bases and V by 6 bases; bases with no gene match: 11. The CDR3 runs 15 residues. The CDR3 sequence: CASSPEASGLYEQYF. The CDR3, as DNA: TGTGCCAGCAGCCCTGAAGCTAGCGGGTTGTACGAGCAGTACTTC.

The table lists this clonotype with a few counts. This chain uses TRBV19 with TRBJ2-5, with D possibly being TRBD1 or TRBD2 (5 bases each). The V end was cut by 5 bases, the J end by 9 bases, with 16 bases between. Germline CDR1 is LNHDA and CDR2 is SQIVND (reference sequence). There are 13 residues in the CDR3. CDR3 coding DNA: TGTGCCAGTAGTCCTACGGGACCGAGTGCCCAGTACTTC. It is translated as CASSPTGPSAQYF.

The rearrangement uses TRBV11-2 and TRBJ2-7; D is undetermined. The CDR3 has 13 residues. V was trimmed by 2 bases and J by 2 bases, leaving 7 bases between them. Germline V lookup: CDR1 SGHAT, CDR2 FQNNGV. The CDR3 nucleotides are TGTGCCAGCAGCTTAAGTCCAGCCTACGAGCAGTACTTC. Protein: CASSLSPAYEQYF.

The rearrangement joins TRBV19 to TRBJ2-2; 12 bases fit TRBD2. The CDR3 spans 15 residues. Germline V CDR1 and CDR2: LNHDA, SQIVND (reference sequence). V dropped 3 bases and J dropped 6; count of bases not matched to a gene: 2. The CDR3: CASSIASGGAGELFF. In DNA, the CDR3 is TGTGCCAGTAGTATCGCTAGCGGGGGGGCCGGGGAGCTGTTTTTT.

The chain is built from TRBV5-1 and TRBJ2-1, with TRBD2 matching 8 bases. Per the germline V gene, CDR1 is SGHRS and CDR2 is YFSETQ. This CDR3 comprises 19 residues. J was trimmed by 0 bases and V by 4 bases; bases with no gene match: 15. The CDR3: CASSLPLGGGISSYNEQFF. For the CDR3, the DNA is TGCGCCAGCAGCCTCCCCTTAGGCGGGGGGATCAGCTCCTACAATGAGCAGTTCTTC.

This clonotype has just a few counts. This chain uses TRBV12-3 or TRBV12-4 with TRBJ1-4; 11 bases are shared with TRBD1. V shed 6 bases and J 11 bases; nucleotides not matched to a gene: 14. This CDR3 is built from 16 residues. The CDR3 DNA sequence: TGTGCCAGCAGCCTCTTGCCCCGGGACAGGGGGTTGAAACTGTTTTTT. It codes for CASSLLPRDRGLKLFF.

This chain joins TRBV20-1 and TRBJ2-1; D not certain. Germline V lookup: CDR1 DFQATT, CDR2 SNEGSKA (reference sequence). Deletions cut 1 base from V and 6 bases from J, with 7 bases between. This CDR3 is built from 12 residues. The CDR3 nucleotides are TGCAGTGCTAGAGTTAAAGGCAATGAGCAGTTCTTC. This encodes CSARVKGNEQFF.

This clonotype was counted between two and nine times. This chain links TRBV19 with TRBJ2-5; TRBD1 matches at 11 bases. Germline V gene sequence: CDR1 LNHDA, CDR2 SQIVND (reference sequence). The CDR3 contains 16 residues. J was trimmed by 5 bases and V by 5 bases; bases with no gene match: 10. The chain's CDR3 is CASSEPGQGAGETQYF. The CDR3 coding sequence is TGTGCCAGTAGTGAACCTGGACAGGGGGCTGGGGAGACCCAGTACTTC.

This clonotype was detected a few times. J is TRBJ2-1 and V is TRBV20-1; 9 nucleotides match TRBD2. Germline-derived CDR1 and CDR2 are DFQATT and SNEGSKA (reference sequence). The CDR3 length is 14 residues. Trimming removed 3 bases from V and 8 bases from J; junction bases left unmatched: 8. CDR3 coding DNA: TGCAGTGCTAGGGCCGGGACTAGCTTCCATGAGCAGTTCTTC. Translated, it gives CSARAGTSFHEQFF.

The V gene is TRBV6-1, the J gene TRBJ1-2, with 9 bases aligning to TRBD1. J lost 3 bases, V lost 1 base, and 6 bases had no gene match. Germline CDR1 is MNHNS and CDR2 is SASEGT. The CDR3 is made up of 16 amino acids. DNA for the CDR3: TGTGCCAGCAGTGAAGAGACAGGGGGGGGTTACTATGGCTACACCTTC. Protein: CASSEETGGGYYGYTF.

This clonotype was seen only a few times. The CDR3 bases are TGTGCCACCAGCACAGTCGGGAACACTGAAGCTTTCTTT. Its translation: CATSTVGNTEAFF. V and J are TRBV15 and TRBJ1-1; D is unclear. Germline V gene lookup returns CDR1 LNHNV and CDR2 YYDKDF (reference sequence). The CDR3 loop spans 13 amino acids. Trimming left V 4 bases short and J 1 base short, with 7 bases between.

The chain has TRBV19 and TRBJ1-1, with D possibly TRBD1 on 6 matching bases. V lost 4 bases and J lost 3, with 12 bases in between. CDR1 is LNHDA and CDR2 is SQIVND in the germline V gene (reference sequence). The CDR3 consists of 14 residues. The CDR3 DNA sequence: TGTGCCAGTAGTACAACAGGGTCGGACACTGAAGCTTTCTTT. This codes for CASSTTGSDTEAFF.

The chain recombines TRBV5-1 with TRBJ1-1; D ambiguous. Looked up from germline, CDR1 is SGHRS and CDR2 is YFSETQ. The CDR3 covers 15 residues. The V end was cut by 4 bases, the J end by 2 bases, with 15 bases between. This CDR3 is CASSGRGRTNTEAFF. The DNA for the CDR3 is TGCGCCAGCAGCGGACGTGGTCGGACTAACACTGAAGCTTTCTTT.

The gene calls are TRBV20-1 and TRBJ2-2; TRBD1 agrees at 11 bases. CDR3 length equals 14 residues. The V segment lost 3 bases and the J segment 7 bases; nucleotides outside the gene matches: 4. Germline V gene sequence: CDR1 DFQATT, CDR2 SNEGSKA (reference sequence). This CDR3 reads CSARDRGLGGELFF. The CDR3 nucleotides read TGCAGTGCTAGGGACAGGGGGCTAGGCGGGGAGCTGTTTTTT.

The CDR3 spells CASRQGDLEQYF. DNA for the CDR3: TGTGCCAGCAGACAAGGGGATCTCGAGCAGTACTTC. This sequence joins TRBV25-1 and TRBJ2-7; D possibly corresponds to TRBD1 (5 bases). V shed 6 bases and J shed 6 bases, with 12 bases lying between them. Germline V gene lookup returns CDR1 MGHDK and CDR2 SYGVNS. The CDR3 spans 12 residues.